The 26 T cell receptor beta chains below all came from one sample that was sequenced in a study of T-cell reconstitution after alpha-beta-depleted transplantation in children. Preparation of the TCRbeta library involved a method that used unique molecular identifiers. MiXCR, run by TCRdb on the PCR reads, gives a single entry per CDR3 protein. The profile covers around 200,000 distinct CDR3 sequences, with about 8.7% appearing a single time and about 40% taken by the ten largest. The sample in question was PBMCs, mostly from graft donor cells, obtained 360 days after TCRalphabeta/CD19-depleted stem cell transplant. These receptor sequences come from a male patient between 2 and 9 years old who had a stem cell transplant for acute myeloid leukemia, so the T cells may come from the graft donor.

The table lists this clonotype with a few counts. The chain combines TRBV20-1 with TRBJ1-5; TRBD1 matches at 7 bases. This CDR3 has 12 amino acids. Germline-derived CDR1 and CDR2 are DFQATT and SNEGSKA (reference sequence). DNA for the CDR3: TGCACCTTTAGACAGGGCGGGCAGCCCCAGCATTTT. Protein: CTFRQGGQPQHF.

This clonotype occurred a few times. The rearrangement joins TRBV4-2 to TRBJ2-1; maybe TRBD2 (5 bases). Per the germline V gene, CDR1 is LGHNA and CDR2 is YNFKEQ. Trimming removed 2 bases at V and 4 bases at J, with 15 bases between. The CDR3 contains 16 residues. The CDR3 loop reads CASSQPGLTGYNEQFF. CDR3 bases: TGTGCCAGCAGCCAACCTGGACTTACGGGTTACAATGAGCAGTTCTTC.

This clonotype appeared many times. The CDR3 coding sequence is TGTGCCAGCAGTTACAGCAATGAGCAGTTCTTC. Encoded protein: CASSYSNEQFF. This chain links TRBV2 with TRBJ2-1, with D hard to call. The CDR3 has 11 residues. Germline loops: CDR1 SNHLY, CDR2 FYNNEI. V was trimmed by 5 bases and J by 6 bases, leaving 5 bases between them.

This clonotype was recorded many times. This chain joins TRBV29-1 and TRBJ2-5; 7 bases fit TRBD1. In germline, CDR1 is SQVTM, CDR2 ANQGSEA. The CDR3 runs 13 residues. The V segment lost 8 bases and the J segment 7 bases; nucleotides outside the gene matches: 13. The CDR3 DNA sequence: TGCAGCACAAGGGGGCAGGAGACTTGGACCCAGTACTTC. As protein: CSTRGQETWTQYF. The entire variable domain, with the rest obtained from reference TRBV29-1 and TRBJ2-5, is as follows: SAVISQKPSRDICQRGTSLTIQCQVDSQVTMMFWYRQQPGQSLTLIATANQGSEATYESGFVIDKFPISRPNLTFSTLTVSNMSPEDSSIYLCSTRGQETWTQYFGPGTRLLVL.

This clonotype was detected a few times. This sequence joins TRBV4-2 and TRBJ2-7; TRBD2 aligns across 10 bases. Germline V gene lookup returns CDR1 LGHNA and CDR2 YNFKEQ. The CDR3 is 15 residues long. V lost 4 bases and J lost 5; bases outside the gene matches: 8. The CDR3 reads CASSPLLAGAHEQYF. The CDR3 DNA reads TGTGCCAGCAGCCCCCTGCTAGCGGGAGCACACGAGCAGTACTTC.

In this sample, this clonotype turned up many times. V usage is TRBV27 and J usage is TRBJ2-1; 11 bases align to TRBD2. V was clipped by 5 bases and J by 2 bases; unmatched bases: 5. The CDR3 length is 16 residues. The germline gives CDR1 MNHEY, CDR2 SMNVEV (reference sequence). CDR3 coding DNA: TGTGCCAGCAGTCCTCTAGCGGGAGGCCCCTACAATGAGCAGTTCTTC. Protein: CASSPLAGGPYNEQFF.

This clonotype has more than one count but fewer than ten. The chain employs TRBV12-5 and TRBJ1-1; TRBD1 matches at 7 bases. J was trimmed by 0 bases and V by 6 bases; bases with no gene match: 4. From germline, CDR1 is LGHNT and CDR2 FRNRAP. The CDR3 has 14 amino acids. CDR3 in amino acids: CASGSGTVNTEAFF. The CDR3 DNA is TGTGCTAGTGGCTCCGGGACAGTGAACACTGAAGCTTTCTTT. Full variable domain (remainder filled in from reference TRBV12-5 and TRBJ1-1): DARVTQTPRHKVTEMGQEVTMRCQPILGHNTVFWYRQTMMQGLELLAYFRNRAPLDDSGMPKDRFSAEMPDATLATLKIQPSEPRDSAVYFCASGSGTVNTEAFFGQGTRLTVV.

The chain has TRBV12-3 or TRBV12-4 and TRBJ2-5; 9 nucleotides align to TRBD1. V shed 5 bases and J 2 bases; nucleotides not matched to a gene: 6. The CDR3 loop spans 15 amino acids. The DNA for the CDR3 is TGTGCCAGCAGTGGGGACAGGGCCACACAAGAGACCCAGTACTTC. It encodes CASSGDRATQETQYF.

Many counts were recorded for this clonotype. This rearrangement joins TRBV12-3 or TRBV12-4 to TRBJ2-7; possibly TRBD2 for D (6 bases). The V gene lost 4 bases and the J gene lost 4 bases, with 14 bases spanning the gap. This CDR3 is built from 14 residues. The CDR3 coding sequence is TGTGCCAGCAGTTCCCAGGACGGACTATACGAGCAGTACTTC. Translating it yields CASSSQDGLYEQYF.

This clonotype has more than one count but fewer than ten. The V gene is TRBV7-2, the J gene TRBJ1-3, with D unresolved. Per the germline V gene, CDR1 is SGHTA and CDR2 is FQGNSA. This CDR3 has 15 residues. The V end was cut by 1 base, the J end by 0 bases, with 7 bases between. As DNA, the CDR3 is TGTGCCAGCAGCTTAGTCCAGGCCTCTGGAAACACCATATATTTT. Its protein product is CASSLVQASGNTIYF.

The CDR3 DNA reads TGCAGTGCCGAGTTTAGCGGGGAGAGACAGGGAGATACGCAGTATTTT. It translates to CSAEFSGERQGDTQYF. V and J are TRBV20-1 and TRBJ2-3; possibly TRBD2 for D (8 bases). Trimming took 6 bases from V and 5 from J, leaving 24 bases between them. The CDR3 runs to 16 residues. Germline loops: CDR1 DFQATT, CDR2 SNEGSKA (reference sequence).

This clonotype was picked up many times. The chain combines TRBV20-1 with TRBJ2-4; D ambiguous. Trimming stripped 5 bases from V and 0 bases from J, with 8 bases between. Germline values: CDR1 DFQATT, CDR2 SNEGSKA (reference sequence). The CDR3 is 13 residues long. The CDR3 nucleotides are TGCAGTGCTCTGTTTCTAGCCAAAAACATTCAGTACTTC. This encodes CSALFLAKNIQYF.

In its sample, this clonotype was seen many times. V and J are TRBV5-6 and TRBJ2-1; either TRBD1 or TRBD2 may supply D (5 bases each). Germline V lookup: CDR1 SGHDT, CDR2 YYEEEE. The CDR3 is 14 residues long. The ends were cut back, 5 bases at V and 4 bases at J, with 13 bases in the middle. The CDR3 is CASRTGTTYNEQFF. The CDR3 DNA reads as TGTGCCAGCAGAACCGGGACCACATACAATGAGCAGTTCTTC.

This clonotype came up a few times. The chain links TRBV9 to TRBJ2-3; no clear D. The CDR3 consists of 12 residues. Trimming cost V 0 bases and J 6 bases, with 5 bases left between them. CDR1 and CDR2 from the germline V gene are SGDLS and YYNGEE. CDR3 protein: CASSVDGDTQYF. The CDR3 DNA sequence: TGTGCCAGCAGCGTAGACGGGGATACGCAGTATTTT.

The genes are TRBV10-3 and TRBJ1-5; 8 nucleotides align to TRBD1. V was pared by 0 bases and J by 7 bases, with 5 bases of the junction left unmatched. Germline V gene sequence: CDR1 ENHRY, CDR2 SYGVKD. This CDR3 region has 15 residues. CDR3 nucleotides: TGTGCCATCAGTGAGTCCCCGACAGGGGAGCAGCCCCAGCATTTT. Amino acid sequence: CAISESPTGEQPQHF.

This clonotype was detected only a few times. The chain recombines TRBV12-3 or TRBV12-4 with TRBJ2-1, with unresolved D. V was cut by 3 bases and J by 8 bases, with 14 bases left in between. The CDR3 totals 14 residues. In DNA, the CDR3 is TGTGCCAGCAGTTTCCGTCGTGCGTTCGATGAGCAGTTCTTC. It translates to CASSFRRAFDEQFF.

In its sample, this clonotype was seen a few times. V is TRBV12-3 or TRBV12-4 and J is TRBJ1-6; 8 bases line up with TRBD1. This CDR3 contains 14 residues. Trimming took 3 bases from V and 7 from J; bases not matched to a gene: 2. CDR3 in amino acids: CASSFDRGNSPLHF. CDR3 nucleotide sequence: TGTGCCAGCAGTTTCGACAGGGGAAATTCACCCCTCCACTTT.

This clonotype was seen many times. The chain recombines TRBV12-3 or TRBV12-4 with TRBJ2-7; D is unresolved. Trimming left V 0 bases short and J 2 bases short, with 17 bases between. The CDR3 is made up of 17 amino acids. Here the CDR3 DNA reads TGTGCCAGCAGTTTAGCGCTAAAGCCGGGTGGAACCTACGAGCAGTACTTC. It translates to CASSLALKPGGTYEQYF.

This clonotype was seen a handful of times. V and J are TRBV12-3 or TRBV12-4 and TRBJ2-5; a weak D match, TRBD1 (6 bases). This CDR3 contains 13 residues. Between the trimmed V and J ends, which lost 7 bases and 5 bases, there was a span of 14 bases. The CDR3 loop reads CASIKGGLETQYF. For the CDR3, the DNA is TGTGCCAGCATCAAAGGGGGTCTGGAGACCCAGTACTTC.

This clonotype appeared many times. This sequence joins TRBV29-1 and TRBJ2-7; D tentatively reads TRBD1 or TRBD2 (5 bases each). CDR3 length: 11 amino acids. Germline V CDR1 and CDR2: SQVTM, ANQGSEA. V lost 4 bases to trimming and J lost 7 bases, with 11 bases between them. The CDR3 sequence is CSVGAEGEQYF. CDR3 DNA: TGCAGCGTTGGAGCTGAGGGGGAGCAGTACTTC.

This clonotype occurred many times. This chain connects TRBV11-2 to TRBJ1-3, with D tentatively TRBD1 (6 bases). Germline values: CDR1 SGHAT, CDR2 FQNNGV. CDR3 length: 16 amino acids. The V end was cut by 2 bases, the J end by 4 bases, with 15 bases between. As DNA, the CDR3 is TGTGCCAGCAGCTTAAATCAACAGGGTGTGGGAAACACCATATATTTT. Protein product: CASSLNQQGVGNTIYF.

The V gene is TRBV14, the J gene TRBJ2-3, with D perhaps assigned TRBD1 or TRBD2 (5 bases each). Trimming left V 7 bases short and J 4 bases short, with 15 bases between. Germline assignment: CDR1 SGHDN and CDR2 FVKESK. This CDR3 contains 14 residues. The CDR3 loop is CASTRDRAADTQYF. The DNA of the CDR3 is TGTGCCAGCACCCGGGACCGGGCTGCAGATACGCAGTATTTT.

The table lists this clonotype with a few counts. Written as DNA, the CDR3 is TGTGCTAGTGGTTTAAAACTAGCGGGGGGATATCAAGAGACCCAGTACTTC. Protein sequence: CASGLKLAGGYQETQYF. This chain joins TRBV12-5 and TRBJ2-5; 12 nucleotides line up with TRBD2. CDR1 is LGHNT, CDR2 FRNRAP, per germline. V was pared by 3 bases and J by 2 bases, with 7 bases of the junction left unmatched. The CDR3 contains 17 residues.

At least ten counts were recorded for this clonotype. The V call is TRBV10-2, the J call TRBJ2-3, with D possibly matching TRBD2 (5 bases). V lost 8 bases to trimming and J lost 6 bases, with 15 bases between them. CDR1 WSHSY and CDR2 SAAADI come from the germline V gene. This CDR3 has 13 residues. The CDR3 DNA reads as TGCGCCAGCGGAGGACTGGGTCCGGATACGCAGTATTTT. Translated, it gives CASGGLGPDTQYF.

This clonotype was detected a few times. This CDR3 reads CASSIRFSGLQETQYF. In DNA form, the CDR3 reads TGTGCCAGCAGCATTAGGTTTAGCGGATTACAAGAGACCCAGTACTTC. The chain is built from TRBV12-3 or TRBV12-4 and TRBJ2-5, with a weak D call TRBD2 (6 bases). The CDR3 is 16 amino acids. V was trimmed by 6 bases and J by 2 bases, leaving 19 bases between them.

CDR3 region: CATSREASQPQHF. CDR3 bases: TGTGCCACCAGCAGAGAGGCTTCTCAGCCCCAGCATTTT. V gene TRBV15 combines with J gene TRBJ1-5; D unclear. Per the germline V gene, CDR1 is LNHNV and CDR2 is YYDKDF (reference sequence). Trimming cost V 0 bases and J 6 bases, with 6 bases left between them. The CDR3 spans 13 residues. The entire variable domain, with the rest obtained from reference TRBV15 and TRBJ1-5, is as follows: DAMVIQNPRYQVTQFGKPVTLSCSQTLNHNVMYWYQQKSSQAPKLLFHYYDKDFNNEADTPDNFQSRRPNTSFCFLDIRSPGLGDTAMYLCATSREASQPQHFGDGTRLSIL.